This T cell receptor beta chain originates from a study of T-cell memory formation after mild COVID-19. Across the study: Most TCR clusters belonged to a single donor. General study findings and limits: Cross-reactive memory apparently joined, as some responding clones appeared in pre-infection memory. A balance of CD4 and CD8 characterized clones contracting day 15 to 85, whereas later expanders leaned CD4+.

TCRdb reprocessed the 5' RACE reads with MiXCR, giving one entry per CDR3 protein. The sample lists 500,000 to 600,000 distinct CDR3 sequences; more than 15% were seen once. Trimming stripped 0 bases from V and 0 bases from J, with 9 bases between. Germline V gives CDR1 PRHDT, CDR2 FYEKMQ (reference sequence). CDR3 length equals 15 residues. This clonotype was picked up a small number of times. No antigen is known for it. This TCR was sampled from an adult woman who had mild COVID-19 (a few samples of this study predate the infection). Cell type and time point are not known. Material: PBMCs or a T cell subset sorted from them (not recorded which). The genes are TRBV13 and TRBJ2-7; unclear D gene. The CDR3 nucleotides are TGTGCCAGCAGCTTAGGCCGGCAGCTCTCCTACGAGCAGTACTTC. Its protein product is CASSLGRQLSYEQYF.